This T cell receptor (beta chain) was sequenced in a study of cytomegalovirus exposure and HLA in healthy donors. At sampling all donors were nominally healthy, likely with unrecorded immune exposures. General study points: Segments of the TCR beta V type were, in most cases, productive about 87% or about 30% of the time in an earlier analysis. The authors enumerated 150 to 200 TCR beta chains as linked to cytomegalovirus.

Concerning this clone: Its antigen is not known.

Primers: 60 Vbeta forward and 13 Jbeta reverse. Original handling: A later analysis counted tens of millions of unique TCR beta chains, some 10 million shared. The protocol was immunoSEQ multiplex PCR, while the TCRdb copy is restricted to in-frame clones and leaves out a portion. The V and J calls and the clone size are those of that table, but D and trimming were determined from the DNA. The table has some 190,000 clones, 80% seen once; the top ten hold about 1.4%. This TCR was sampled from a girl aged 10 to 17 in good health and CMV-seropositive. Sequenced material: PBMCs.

CDR3 sequence reads: CASSGRDYPQETQYF. The CDR3 nucleotides are TGTGCCAGCAGCGGCCGGGACTACCCCCAAGAGACCCAGTACTTC. The rearrangement joins TRBV7-8 to TRBJ2-5; TRBD2 matches at 7 bases. This CDR3 has 15 amino acids. CDR1 SGHVS and CDR2 FQNEAQ come from the germline V gene. V lost 5 bases to trimming and J lost 1 base; unmatched junction nucleotides: 7.